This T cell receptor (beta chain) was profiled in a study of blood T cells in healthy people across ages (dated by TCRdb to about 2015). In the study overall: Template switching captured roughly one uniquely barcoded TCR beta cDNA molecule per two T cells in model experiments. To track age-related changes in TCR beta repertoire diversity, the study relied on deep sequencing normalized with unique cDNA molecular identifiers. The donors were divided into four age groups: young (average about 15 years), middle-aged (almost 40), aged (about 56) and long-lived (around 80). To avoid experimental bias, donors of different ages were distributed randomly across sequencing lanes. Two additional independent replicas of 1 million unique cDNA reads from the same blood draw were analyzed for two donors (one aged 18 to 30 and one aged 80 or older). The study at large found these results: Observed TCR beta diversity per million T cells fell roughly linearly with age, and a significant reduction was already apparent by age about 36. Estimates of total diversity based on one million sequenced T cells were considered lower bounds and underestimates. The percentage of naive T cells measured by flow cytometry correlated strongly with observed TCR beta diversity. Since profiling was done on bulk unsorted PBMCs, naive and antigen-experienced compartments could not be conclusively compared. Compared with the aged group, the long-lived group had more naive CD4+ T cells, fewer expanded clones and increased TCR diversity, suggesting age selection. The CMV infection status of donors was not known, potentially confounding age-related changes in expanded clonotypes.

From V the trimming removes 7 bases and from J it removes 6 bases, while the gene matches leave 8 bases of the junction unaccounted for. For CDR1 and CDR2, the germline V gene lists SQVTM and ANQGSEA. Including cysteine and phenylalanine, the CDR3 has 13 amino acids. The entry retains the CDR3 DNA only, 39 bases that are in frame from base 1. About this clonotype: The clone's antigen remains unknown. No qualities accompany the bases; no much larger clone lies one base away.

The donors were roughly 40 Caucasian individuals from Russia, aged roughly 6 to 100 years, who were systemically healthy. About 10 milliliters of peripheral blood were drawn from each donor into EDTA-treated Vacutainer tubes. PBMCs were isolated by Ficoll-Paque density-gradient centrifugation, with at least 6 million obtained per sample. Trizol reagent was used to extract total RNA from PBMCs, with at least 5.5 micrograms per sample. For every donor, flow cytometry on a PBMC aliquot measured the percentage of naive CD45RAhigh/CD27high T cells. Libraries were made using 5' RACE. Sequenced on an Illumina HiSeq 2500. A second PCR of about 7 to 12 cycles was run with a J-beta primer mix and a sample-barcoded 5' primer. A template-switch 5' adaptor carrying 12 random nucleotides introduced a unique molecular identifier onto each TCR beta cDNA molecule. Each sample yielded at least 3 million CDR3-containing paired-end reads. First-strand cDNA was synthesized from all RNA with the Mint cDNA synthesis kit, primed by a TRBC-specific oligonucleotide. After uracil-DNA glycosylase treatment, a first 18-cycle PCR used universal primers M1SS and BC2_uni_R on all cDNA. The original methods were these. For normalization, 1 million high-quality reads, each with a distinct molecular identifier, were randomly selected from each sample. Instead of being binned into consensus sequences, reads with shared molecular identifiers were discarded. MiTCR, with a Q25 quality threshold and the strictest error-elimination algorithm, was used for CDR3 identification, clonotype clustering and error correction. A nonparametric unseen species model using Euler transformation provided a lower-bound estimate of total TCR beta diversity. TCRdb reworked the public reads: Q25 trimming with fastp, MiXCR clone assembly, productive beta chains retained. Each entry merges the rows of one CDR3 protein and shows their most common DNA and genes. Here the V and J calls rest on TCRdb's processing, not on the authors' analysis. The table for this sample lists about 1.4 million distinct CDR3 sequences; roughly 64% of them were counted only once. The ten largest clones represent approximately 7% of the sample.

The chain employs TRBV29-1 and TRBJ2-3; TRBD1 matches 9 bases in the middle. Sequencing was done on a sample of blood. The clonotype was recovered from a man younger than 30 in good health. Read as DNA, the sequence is TGCAGCGCCGCGACAGGGGGTATGGATACGCAGTATTTT. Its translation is CSAATGGMDTQYF.